Reported below is one TCR beta chain. This clone was counted once. The target of this receptor is not known. Base qualities are missing; no much larger clone stands one base away. Libraries came from the immunoSEQ multiplex PCR assay. A mixture of 60 forward primers for TCR Vbeta segments and 13 reverse primers for TCR Jbeta segments was used in the multiplex PCR. The CDR3 region of rearranged TCR beta genes was amplified from genomic DNA with a multiplex PCR assay. On the Illumina HiSeq System, the amplified TCR beta libraries were sequenced as 87-base-pair reads. As for the authors' bioinformatics: A later analysis counted around 72 million unique TCR beta chains across the roughly 700 repertoires, and 9.5 million to 11 million of these chains were shared by at least two donors. To remove PCR and sequencing errors, raw reads were error-corrected and collapsed into unique sequences using a nearest-neighbor algorithm that merged closely related sequences. Alignment of CDR3 sequences to IMGT reference sequences was used to assign V, D and J gene segments. Each retained sequence needed at least a six-nucleotide match to both a V gene segment and a J gene segment. A rearrangement was called productive if the CDR3 had no stop codons and remained in frame with V and J, and every other rearrangement was called non-productive. Following IMGT convention, CDR3 was defined as the stretch from the second conserved V-encoded cysteine to the conserved J-encoded phenylalanine. In an earlier analysis of around 600 of the donors, sequences lacking an unambiguous match to a single V gene segment were excluded. In an earlier analysis of approximately 590 of the donors, V segments were called functional above 56.7% productive rearrangements and were called segregating when the between-donor standard deviation exceeded 5%. A statistical classification framework was built to diagnose cytomegalovirus status from the catalog of TCR beta chain sequences. In a later analysis, V and J genes were assigned by comparing TCR nucleotide sequences against IMGT/GENE-DB human TR gene sequences. The TCRdist pipeline was used in a later analysis to assign CDR3 sequences and most-parsimonious VDJ recombination scenarios. In a later analysis, each TCR beta chain was defined by its CDR3 amino acid sequence together with its V-gene family, and reads without a unique V-gene family were excluded. A later analysis removed 592 highly shared, low-generation-probability nucleotide sequences to deal with suspected cross-contamination and a sequencing artifact. A later analysis calculated a clonal expansion index for each public chain from normalized within-repertoire ranks of inferred template counts. In a later analysis, generation probabilities were computed using a VDJ recombination model fitted to out-of-frame rearrangements, and the results were checked against IGoR. A later analysis scored TCR-TCR, TCR-HLA and TCR-CMV co-occurrence with hypergeometric tests, applying a repertoire-size bias correction to TCR pairs. To estimate false discovery rates, a later analysis permuted the HLA or CMV assignments 20 times. In a later analysis, co-occurring TCRs were grouped with DBSCAN, and TCRdist sequence similarity was added when clustering was performed within HLA-allele-positive subsets. Co-occurrence clustering excluded repertoires with fewer than 30,000 or more than 120,000 public chains, plus five with anomalous nucleotide sharing. The immuneACCESS repertoire file appears here via TCRdb, limited to in-frame rearrangements. These files lack a portion of the clones; in checked studies, under half of the deficit traces to unresolved V genes, and the cause of the others is not known. The V and J calls and the clone size are those of that table, but D and trimming were determined from the DNA. In this sample the table shows approximately 100,000 clones, roughly 80% of which occur a single time. The top ten hold 7.7% of the sample.

The CDR3 has 16 amino acids, counting the end cysteine and phenylalanine. Only the CDR3 part of the read is kept: 48 bases, read in frame from the first base. CDR1 and CDR2, per the germline V gene, are SGHRS and YFSETQ. V lost 4 bases and J lost 0 bases, and the count of bases not matched to a germline gene is 6. The cohort comprised 710 or so healthy bone marrow donors. Cohort members were all nominally healthy when sampled, although unrecorded immune exposures were likely present. The donor was CMV seropositive and was included in the group of 250 to 300 seropositive cohort members. A peripheral blood sample was collected from each donor, and TCR beta sequencing was performed on peripheral blood mononuclear cells. Genomic DNA was extracted from the blood cell samples with the Qiagen DNeasy Blood Extraction Kit. The data derive from a study of cytomegalovirus exposure and HLA in healthy donors (dated by TCRdb to about 2017). Background on the whole study: According to an earlier analysis of a few hundred of the donors, roughly 180 million T cells yielded 117 million unique TCR beta sequences and roughly 280 Gb of sequence data. Approximately 300 gigabases of sequencing data and approximately 93 million unique TCR sequences were included in an early release covering about 600 HLA-typed donors. Of the 300 to 450 genotyped donors, 65% to 90% were placed in the genetic ancestry cluster associated with self-reported Caucasian donors. The study was designed to test whether signatures of past pathogen exposure could be identified by cataloging public T cell receptors. The T cell repertoires of 550 to 850 subjects were profiled by immunosequencing and related to cytomegalovirus serostatus. A separate validation cohort of 100 to 150 different subjects was used in addition to the approximately 700-subject first cohort. To predict cytomegalovirus infection status, the study combined high-throughput TCR immunosequencing, statistical association of individual TCRs with disease status, and machine learning. A later analysis re-analyzed previously published TCR beta repertoires from roughly 690 donors and added high-resolution HLA genotyping to study TCR occurrence patterns. The later analysis used no new phenotypic data to find candidate immune exposures, relying instead on TCR beta sequences and their occurrence across donors. An earlier analysis of around 640 of the donors used high-throughput TCR beta sequencing to judge whether each TCR beta V gene segment behaved as functional or pseudogenic. Donor age, sex, ethnicity and CMV serostatus were collected together with the repertoire data. A later genetic analysis took genome-wide SNP genotypes for about 55% of the 666 donors and used that subset as a discovery cohort. All discovery cohort repertoires had been generated on a single sequencing platform. Class I and class II HLA loci were covered by the typing at four-digit resolution. Typing coverage varied by locus: 629-630 donors for A, B, C, DRB1 and DQB1; approximately 500 for DQA1; around 570 for DPA1; 400 to 480 for DPB1. Because of strong linkage in the cohort, roughly five DR-DQ haplotypes were treated as single units for association and clustering. Among some 400 genotyped donors of the cohort, an average of roughly 240,000 unique TCR beta nucleotide sequences were sequenced per donor, around a sixth of them non-productive. Broad study findings and their caveats: In a later analysis, several top co-occurrence clusters were reported to appear linked to parvovirus B19, influenza, CMV and Epstein-Barr virus. According to a later genetic analysis, donors in an Asian-associated ancestry cluster had fewer N-insertions in productive TCRs than the roughly 700-donor mean. Only TCR beta chains were sequenced in this cohort, and the absence of alpha or paired-chain data limited detectable features. Most CMV-associated TCR beta chains appeared to be HLA-restricted in a later analysis, and the HLA associations seemed to be driven largely by CMV exposure. According to the authors, the approach could potentially be generalized to other disease states and immunological phenotypes. In the study, about 150 TCR beta chains were listed as associated with cytomegalovirus. In a later analysis, the rate of TCR association differed among HLA loci, with DRB1 alleles having the most associated TCRs and HLA-C alleles having the fewest. Compared with equally common non-associated chains, HLA-associated TCR beta chains in a later analysis were more clonally expanded and had lower generation probabilities. CMV serostatus was the only immune exposure information available for the cohort. Correlated functional status among segregating V segments might be attributable to linkage disequilibrium, but an unknown experimental factor could not be ruled out. Because counts were too low, seventeen rarely observed V segments, including chromosome 9 orphons, were left out of the earlier analysis of 500 to 650 of the donors. The sequencing pipeline was judged likely to have produced a cluster of highly shared sequence variants as a technical artifact. An association between a missense DCLRE1C variant and V-gene and J-gene trimming of TCR beta chains was found in a later genetic analysis and replicated in an independent cohort. A later analysis associated about 17,000 TCR beta sequences with specific HLA alleles at a false discovery rate of 0.05. Three of the identified cytomegalovirus-associated TCR beta chains were confirmed in vitro to be specific for cytomegalovirus antigens. Some IMGT-functional V segments, including TRBV6-2 and TRBV6-3, could not be told apart with the 87-base-pair reads, so those segments were excluded. The classifier was reported to diagnose cytomegalovirus status with high specificity and sensitivity in both the original and validation cohorts. A further reported finding was that TCR beta sequences accurately predicted the HLA-A and HLA-B alleles for most subjects in the first cohort. Presence/absence analyses assumed roughly uniform sequencing depth across donors, an assumption that may not hold. Across donors, most TCR sequences were observed very rarely, whereas some public TCRs were present in many individuals. Strong co-occurrence of HLA alleles, especially DR and DQ, made assigning TCR associations to individual alleles difficult. HLA typing was unavailable for some donors at each locus, so association tests used only the typed subset. Broadly in line with IMGT annotations, most TCR beta V segments showed up in productive rearrangements about 87% or about 30% of the time in an earlier analysis of approximately 640 of the donors.

The sample taken for sequencing was PBMCs. The receptor's source is a woman between 50 and 59 years old in good health and CMV-seropositive. The chain joins TRBV5-1 to TRBJ1-3, and TRBD1 matches 8 of the central bases. CDR3 reads: CASSTGQAYSGNTIYF. The DNA reads TGCGCCAGCAGCACGGGACAGGCCTACTCTGGAAACACCATATATTTT.